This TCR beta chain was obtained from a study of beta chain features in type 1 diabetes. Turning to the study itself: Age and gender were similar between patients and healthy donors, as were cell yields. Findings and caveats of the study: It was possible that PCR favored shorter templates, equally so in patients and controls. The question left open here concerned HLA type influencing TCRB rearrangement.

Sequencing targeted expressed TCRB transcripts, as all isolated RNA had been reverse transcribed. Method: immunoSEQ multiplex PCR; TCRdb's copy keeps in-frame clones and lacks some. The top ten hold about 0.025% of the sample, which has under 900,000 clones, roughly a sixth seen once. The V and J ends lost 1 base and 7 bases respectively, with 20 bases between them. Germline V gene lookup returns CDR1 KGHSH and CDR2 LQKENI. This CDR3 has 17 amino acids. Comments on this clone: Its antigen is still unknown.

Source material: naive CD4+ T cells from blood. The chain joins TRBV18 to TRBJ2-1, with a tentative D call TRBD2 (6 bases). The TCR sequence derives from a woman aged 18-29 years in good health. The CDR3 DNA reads TGTGCCAGCTCACCACTAATTGCGCAGGGAGGATGGAATGAGCAGTTCTTC. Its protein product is CASSPLIAQGGWNEQFF.